The present TCR beta chain was sequenced within a study of blood T cell repertoires in COVID-19. This CDR3 contains 17 residues. Germline assignment: CDR1 SGHAT and CDR2 FQNNGV. J lost 7 bases, V lost 5 bases, and 12 bases had no gene match. This clone appeared once. TCRdb keeps only in-frame clones here, not all; method: immunoSEQ multiplex PCR. The sample includes 100,000 to 150,000 clones, roughly 69% of them seen just once. The sample was peripheral blood. The source is a woman in her sixties or seventies with acute or convalescent COVID-19. This chain connects TRBV11-2 to TRBJ2-1; 12 nucleotides match TRBD2. The CDR3 nucleotides read TGTGCCAGCAGCCTCGAGACTAGCGGGAGCCGTCGTAATGAGCAGTTCTTC. Its translation: CASSLETSGSRRNEQFF.